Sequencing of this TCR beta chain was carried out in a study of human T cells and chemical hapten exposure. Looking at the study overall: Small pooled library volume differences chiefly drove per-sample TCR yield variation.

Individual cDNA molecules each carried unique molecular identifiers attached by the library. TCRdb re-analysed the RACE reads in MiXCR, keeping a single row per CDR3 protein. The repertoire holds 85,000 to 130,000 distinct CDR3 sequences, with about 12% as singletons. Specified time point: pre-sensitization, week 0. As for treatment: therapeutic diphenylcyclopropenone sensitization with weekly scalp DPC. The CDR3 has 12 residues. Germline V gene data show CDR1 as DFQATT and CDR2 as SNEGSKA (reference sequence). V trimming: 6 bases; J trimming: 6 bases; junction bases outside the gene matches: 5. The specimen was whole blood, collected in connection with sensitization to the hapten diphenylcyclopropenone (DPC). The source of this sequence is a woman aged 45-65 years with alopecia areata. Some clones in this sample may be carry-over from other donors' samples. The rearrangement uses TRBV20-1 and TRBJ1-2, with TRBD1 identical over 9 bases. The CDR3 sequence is CSALGQGDGYTF. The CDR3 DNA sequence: TGCAGTGCCCTGGGACAGGGTGATGGCTACACCTTC.